This T cell receptor beta chain is from a study of blood T cell repertoires in COVID-19. Generated by immunoSEQ multiplex PCR, the TCRdb table keeps only in-frame clones and is missing some. The sample has 150,000 to 200,000 clones, about 90% seen once. CDR1 and CDR2 (germline): MGHRA, YSYEKL. The CDR3 is 17 amino acids. V was pared by 5 bases and J by 0 bases, with 17 bases between. This TCR was sampled from a middle-aged man with active or convalescent COVID-19. The sequenced sample was peripheral blood. This chain uses TRBV4-1 with TRBJ1-3; a weak D match, TRBD1 (6 bases). CDR3 coding DNA: TGCGCCAGCAGCGCAAACAGGGCTGACTCCTCTGGAAACACCATATATTTT. Its protein is CASSANRADSSGNTIYF.